This TCR beta chain stems from a study of shared clonotypes between healthy human individuals. General study points: Inspection by rarefaction showed sorted-subset sequencing to be incomplete despite large depth.

Worth noting for this clone: Its matching antigen is unknown.

This table comes from immunoSEQ multiplex PCR, and its TCRdb copy is limited to in-frame clones, with some not included. The repertoire holds 2 million to 3 million clones, more than 85% seen once, with 0.36% in the top ten. The CDR3 sequence is 15 residues long. In germline, CDR1 is SGDLS, CDR2 YYNGEE. V shed 0 bases, J shed 8 bases, and the junction held 7 bases outside the gene matches. All the donors were Caucasian adults who lived in Nashville, Tennessee. CD4+ cells yielded CD45RA+ naive and CD45RA-negative memory subsets. The TCR originated in a man between 18 and 29 years old in good health. Some clones in this sample may be carry-over from other donors' samples. Sequencing used naive CD4+ T cells from PBMCs. The sample's subset: CD45RA+ positively selected. This rearrangement joins TRBV9 to TRBJ2-1; 8 nucleotides agree with TRBD2. The CDR3 spells CASSVGSGGSHEQFF. CDR3 bases: TGTGCCAGCAGCGTAGGATCGGGAGGGTCCCATGAGCAGTTCTTC.